This entry concerns a single TCR beta chain. Antigen unknown. The source of the sample is a study of T cells after yellow fever vaccination. Production of TCR cDNA was by 5'RACE template switching, which also added a universal primer site and UMIs. TCRdb reprocessed the 5' RACE reads with MiXCR, giving one entry per CDR3 protein. The sample has some 500,000 distinct CDR3 sequences, approximately 13% seen once. V was cut by 0 bases and J by 0 bases, with 7 bases left in between. This CDR3 has 15 amino acids. From germline, CDR1 is SGDLS and CDR2 YYNGEE. Study-level results: Post-booster reappearance was seen for most primary-vaccination clones (around 97% CD4, around 88% CD8). In FACS-sorted repertoires, abundant clonotypes from the bulk population could appear as contaminants. The secondary response was weaker but peaked faster, day 5 versus 15.

The clonotype originates from a man aged 25-45 years who received the YFV17D yellow fever vaccine. The rearrangement uses TRBV9 and TRBJ1-5; the D is unclear. The sample here was PBMCs, taken on the day of the yellow fever booster vaccination. The CDR3 DNA reads TGTGCCAGCAGCGTAGACGGGGATAGCAATCAGCCCCAGCATTTT. It yields the protein CASSVDGDSNQPQHF.